A selection of T cell receptor beta chains follows, all from one sample in a study of T-cell reconstitution after alpha-beta-depleted transplantation in children. TCRdb used MiXCR to reprocess the PCR reads, holding one entry per CDR3 protein. The profile covers hundreds of thousands of distinct CDR3 sequences, with around 13% appearing a single time and about 2.6% taken by the ten largest. Here the sequenced sample was PBMCs from the stem cell graft donor, taken from the stem cell graft. All receptors derive from a human donor who donated a stem cell graft to a child with acute lymphoblastic leukemia. Each CDR3 is given with its conserved first and last residue. The D gene is left open where the match is weak. Not every row has a clone size; where given, it reads once, few, many or a size class.

d_call clone_size j_call v_call cdr3_nt cdr3_aa
TRBD1 many TRBJ2-7 TRBV5-1 TGCGCCAGCAGCCCCGGACAGGGGAGCTCCTACGAGCAGTACTTC CASSPGQGSSYEQYF
NA many TRBJ2-2 TRBV12-3/TRBV12-4 TGTGCCAGCAGTTTTGGGAAGTTAGGCGGGGAGCTGTTTTTT CASSFGKLGGELFF
TRBD2 few TRBJ2-3 TRBV7-2 TGTGCCAGCGGACCGGGACTAGCGGGAGGGAGAGATACGCAGTATTTT CASGPGLAGGRDTQYF
NA NA TRBJ2-3 TRBV7-9 TGTGCCAGCAGACCCGGTAAAGATACGCAGTATTTT CASRPGKDTQYF
NA many TRBJ2-7 TRBV7-2 TGTGCCAGCAGCTTGAGGGGCGGGGCGACCGTTCCCTACGAGCAGTACTTC CASSLRGGATVPYEQYF
TRBD1 many TRBJ1-6 TRBV29-1 TGCAGCGTGCCGACAGGGTATAATTCACCCCTCCACTTT CSVPTGYNSPLHF
TRBD2 many TRBJ2-1 TRBV10-3 TGTGCCATCAGAGAGACTAGCGGGCGGGGGGATGAGCAGTTCTTC CAIRETSGRGDEQFF
TRBD2 many TRBJ2-5 TRBV10-3 TGTGCCATCAGTGAGTCCACTAGCGCAGGCCCCCGCGAGTACTTC CAISESTSAGPREYF
TRBD1 many TRBJ2-2 TRBV5-1 TGCGCCAGCAGCCTGGAAAGCCGGGACAGGGGGCACGGGGAGCTGTTTTTT CASSLESRDRGHGELFF
NA NA TRBJ2-5 TRBV21-1 TGTGCCAGCAGCGCTGGGACAGTCCAAGAGACCCAGTACTTC CASSAGTVQETQYF
NA many TRBJ2-7 TRBV6-1 TGTGCCAGCAGTCCCCAGGGGAGAAGAAGCTACGAGCAGTACTTC CASSPQGRRSYEQYF
NA many TRBJ1-1 TRBV3-1 TGTGCCAGCAGCCAAGCGGGGACGGAGAACACTGAAGCTTTCTTT CASSQAGTENTEAFF
NA many TRBJ1-4 TRBV29-1 TGCAGCGTGAGCGGCTCTACGAATGAAAAACTGTTTTTT CSVSGSTNEKLFF
NA many TRBJ2-7 TRBV11-2 TGTGCCAGCAGCCTGCCTCTGGGAGGAGAGCAGTACTTC CASSLPLGGEQYF
TRBD2 many TRBJ2-1 TRBV29-1 TGCAGCGTTGATCTGATGACTAGCGGCTCCTACAATGAGCAGTTCTTC CSVDLMTSGSYNEQFF
NA NA TRBJ2-7 TRBV30 TGTGCCTGGAGTTGGCTGGGCCGAACCTACGAGCAGTACTTC CAWSWLGRTYEQYF
NA few TRBJ2-3 TRBV15 TGTGCCACCAGCAGAGATCTGAGGGATACGCAGTATTTT CATSRDLRDTQYF
NA many TRBJ2-7 TRBV15 TGTGCCACCAGCAGAGAGGAGGCGGGGGCAGGTAACGAGCAGTACTTC CATSREEAGAGNEQYF
NA many TRBJ1-2 TRBV29-1 TGCAGCGTTGGGGGGGCCAGAAGGGAAGGACACTATGGCTACACCTTC CSVGGARREGHYGYTF
TRBD2 many TRBJ2-1 TRBV4-3 TGCGCCAGCAGCTGGTATGGCGGGAGGGACGGTGAGCAGTTCTTC CASSWYGGRDGEQFF
NA many TRBJ2-1 TRBV20-1 TGCAGTGCTAGGGGGCAGGGATACTACAATGAGCAGTTCTTC CSARGQGYYNEQFF
TRBD2 many TRBJ2-5 TRBV10-3 TGTGCCATCAGTGACGGGGCGGGAGCGCAAGAGACCCAGTACTTC CAISDGAGAQETQYF
NA few TRBJ1-2 TRBV27 TGTGCCAGCAGTTCTGGGTCCTATGGCTACACCTTC CASSSGSYGYTF
TRBD1 many TRBJ2-7 TRBV7-2 TGTGCCAGCAGCTTACGACAGGGATCAAATTACGAGCAGTACTTC CASSLRQGSNYEQYF
NA many TRBJ2-3 TRBV29-1 TGCAGCGTTGAAGGGCGTAGCACAGATACGCAGTATTTT CSVEGRSTDTQYF
NA many TRBJ2-1 TRBV6-1 TGTGCCAGCAGCGGCCTTGTGGGGGAGGTTAGTGAGCAGTTCTTC CASSGLVGEVSEQFF
NA many TRBJ2-1 TRBV11-2 TGTGCCAGCAGCTTAGATCTGCGCGGGGGCTTCAATGAGCAGTTCTTC CASSLDLRGGFNEQFF
NA few TRBJ1-1 TRBV5-1 TGCGCCAGCAGCTTCGGGTCGAACCCTGAAGCTTTCTTT CASSFGSNPEAFF
TRBD2 many TRBJ2-3 TRBV7-2 TGTGCCAGCAGCTTACGACTAGCGGGCACAGATACGCAGTATTTT CASSLRLAGTDTQYF
NA many TRBJ1-4 TRBV6-5 TGTGCCAGCAGTTACAGGGGGTCTAATGAAAAACTGTTTTTT CASSYRGSNEKLFF
TRBD1 many TRBJ2-7 TRBV10-3 TGTGCCATCAGGTCCGGGACAGCCGAGCAGTACTTC CAIRSGTAEQYF
TRBD1 many TRBJ1-5 TRBV27 TGTGCCAGCAGTACAGGGGATGCGCAGCCCCAGCATTTT CASSTGDAQPQHF
NA many TRBJ1-2 TRBV9 TGTGCCAGCAGCGGACCCAGGACGGACCGAGGATATGGCTACACCTTC CASSGPRTDRGYGYTF
TRBD2 many TRBJ2-7 TRBV7-6 TGTGCCAGCAGCACTGGAACTAGCGGGCCCTCCTACGAGCAGTACTTC CASSTGTSGPSYEQYF
NA NA TRBJ1-5 TRBV15 TGTGCCACCAGCAGAGATTGGCAGCCCAATCAGCCCCAGCATTTT CATSRDWQPNQPQHF
NA many TRBJ2-3 TRBV7-2 TGTGCCAGCAGCTTGTTACAGGTCACAGATACGCAGTATTTT CASSLLQVTDTQYF
TRBD1 many TRBJ2-7 TRBV29-1 TGCAGCGTTGAAACGGTGGGAACGGGACAGGGGCACTACGAGCAGTACTTC CSVETVGTGQGHYEQYF
NA few TRBJ1-1 TRBV5-1 TGCGCCAGCAGCCCAGCACGGGTCGGGACTGAAGCTTTCTTT CASSPARVGTEAFF
NA many TRBJ2-2 TRBV28 TGTGCCAGCAGCGCTGCCAGGGGGGTAGGGACCGGGGAGCTGTTTTTT CASSAARGVGTGELFF
NA many TRBJ2-7 TRBV20-1 TGCAGTGCTAGCCGGACAGCCTCGGCCCTCCTCGAGCAGTACTTC CSASRTASALLEQYF
NA many TRBJ1-1 TRBV5-1 TGCGCCAGCAGCTTTGGACGACTGAACACTGAAGCTTTCTTT CASSFGRLNTEAFF
NA many TRBJ1-2 TRBV20-1 TGCAGTGCTTCTGATACGGGCCGAGATGGCTACACCTTC CSASDTGRDGYTF
TRBD1 few TRBJ2-1 TRBV9 TGTGCCAGCAGCGGTGGACAGGGGGCCAATGAGCAGTTCTTC CASSGGQGANEQFF
NA many TRBJ1-5 TRBV12-3/TRBV12-4 TGTGCCAGCAGTTCTCGACAGTTCAATCAGCCCCAGCATTTT CASSSRQFNQPQHF
NA many TRBJ2-5 TRBV7-2 TGTGCCAGCAGCATAATGTCGGAGACCCAGTACTTC CASSIMSETQYF
NA few TRBJ2-6 TRBV6-6 TGTGCCAGCAGTTACCCTGGGGCCAACGGCCTGACTTTC CASSYPGANGLTF
NA many TRBJ2-2 TRBV12-3/TRBV12-4 TGTGCCAGCAGTTTATTATACGCGGAGAACACCGGGGAGCTGTTTTTT CASSLLYAENTGELFF
TRBD1 NA TRBJ1-2 TRBV20-1 TGCAGTGCTCCAGAAGGGACAGGGACTAGTGGCTACACCTTC CSAPEGTGTSGYTF
TRBD1 many TRBJ2-5 TRBV9 TGTGCCAGCAGCGTTCGGGACAGGGGGCGAGAGACCCAGTACTTC CASSVRDRGRETQYF
TRBD1 many TRBJ2-5 TRBV4-3 TGCGCCAGCAGCCAGATACAGGGGGGTGAAGGGACCCAGTACTTC CASSQIQGGEGTQYF
NA many TRBJ1-5 TRBV11-2 TGTGCCAGCAGCCGGGGGGCGAGTCAGCCCCAGCATTTT CASSRGASQPQHF
TRBD1 many TRBJ1-5 TRBV6-1 TGTGCCAGCAGACGGACAGGGGGTCAGCCCCAGCATTTT CASRRTGGQPQHF
TRBD1 NA TRBJ2-2 TRBV29-1 TGCAGCGGGACAGGGAACACCGGGGAGCTGTTTTTT CSGTGNTGELFF
TRBD2 many TRBJ2-3 TRBV4-3 TGCGCCAGCAGCCAAGAGAGCTCGGGCGGGAGGGATGATACGCAGTATTTT CASSQESSGGRDDTQYF
NA many TRBJ1-2 TRBV24-1 TGTGCCACCAGTGAAGCAGGGAGTTATGGCTACACCTTC CATSEAGSYGYTF